This is a list of T cell receptor beta chains from one sample in a study of glioma-infiltrating T cells after dendritic cell vaccination. The protocol was immunoSEQ multiplex PCR, while the TCRdb copy is restricted to in-frame clones and leaves out a portion. The table lists about 50,000 clones, more than 75% of them singletons. Sequencing used blood, obtained after dendritic cell vaccination. Source of these receptors: a human donor with glioblastoma. Both conserved end residues are part of each CDR3. Each record gives: V gene, J gene, D gene, clone size, CDR3 DNA, CDR3 protein. D genes are given only for firm matches. Size is stated for part of the rows, as once, few or many counts, or as a class when the clone is expanded.

v_gene: TRBV5-1; j_gene: TRBJ2-5; d_gene: .; abundance: few; CDR3nt: TGCGCCAGCAGCTTGGATAGCCCCAGGGGACCTAAACAAGAGACCCAGTACTTC; CDR3aa: CASSLDSPRGPKQETQYF
v_gene: TRBV25-1; j_gene: TRBJ2-3; d_gene: TRBD1; abundance: .; CDR3nt: TGTGCCAGCACAGGGGGTGGTGATACGCAGTATTTT; CDR3aa: CASTGGGDTQYF
v_gene: TRBV6-5; j_gene: TRBJ2-5; d_gene: .; abundance: .; CDR3nt: TGTGCCAGCAGACAGGGTCTGGGCTCGGGGGAGACCCAGTACTTC; CDR3aa: CASRQGLGSGETQYF
v_gene: TRBV11-2; j_gene: TRBJ2-6; d_gene: .; abundance: .; CDR3nt: TGTGCCAGCAGCCCGGGAGTTAGCTCTGGGGCCAACGTCCTGACTTTC; CDR3aa: CASSPGVSSGANVLTF
v_gene: TRBV9; j_gene: TRBJ2-1; d_gene: TRBD1; abundance: .; CDR3nt: TGTGCCAGCAGCTCCCGGACAGGGTTGGATGAGCAGTTCTTC; CDR3aa: CASSSRTGLDEQFF
v_gene: TRBV6-6; j_gene: TRBJ2-1; d_gene: .; abundance: .; CDR3nt: TGTGCCAGCAGTCCTAGTAGGTATGAGCAGTTCTTC; CDR3aa: CASSPSRYEQFF
v_gene: TRBV10-3; j_gene: TRBJ1-6; d_gene: TRBD1; abundance: .; CDR3nt: TGTGCCACTAGGGACAGCAAGGAGGCCTCCTATAATTCCCCCCTCCACTTT; CDR3aa: CATRDSKEASYNSPLHF
v_gene: TRBV2; j_gene: TRBJ2-7; d_gene: .; abundance: .; CDR3nt: TGTGCCGGGCGAGGGCCAGCCTACGAGCAGTACTTC; CDR3aa: CAGRGPAYEQYF
v_gene: TRBV30; j_gene: TRBJ1-5; d_gene: TRBD1; abundance: .; CDR3nt: TGTGCCTGGAGAAGGCGGCAGGGGGCCGATACTCAGCCCCAGCATTTT; CDR3aa: CAWRRRQGADTQPQHF
v_gene: TRBV29-1; j_gene: TRBJ2-3; d_gene: .; abundance: .; CDR3nt: TGCAGCGCTCGCACAGATACGCAGTATTTT; CDR3aa: CSARTDTQYF
v_gene: TRBV18; j_gene: TRBJ2-7; d_gene: .; abundance: .; CDR3nt: TGTGCCAGCTCACCAGGGGACCAGGGGTATTACGAGCAGTACTTC; CDR3aa: CASSPGDQGYYEQYF
v_gene: TRBV29-1; j_gene: TRBJ2-3; d_gene: .; abundance: .; CDR3nt: TGCAGCGTTGAAGATCCAGGTACTAGCACAGATACGCAGTATTTT; CDR3aa: CSVEDPGTSTDTQYF
v_gene: TRBV7-6; j_gene: TRBJ2-1; d_gene: TRBD1; abundance: few; CDR3nt: TGTGCCAGCACCGAAGGGGCAGGGGGCTCGCAGTTCTTC; CDR3aa: CASTEGAGGSQFF
v_gene: TRBV27; j_gene: TRBJ1-1; d_gene: TRBD1; abundance: .; CDR3nt: TGTGCCAGCAGCCCGGGGACAGAAGTTGTGAACACTGAAGCTTTCTTT; CDR3aa: CASSPGTEVVNTEAFF
v_gene: TRBV9; j_gene: TRBJ1-1; d_gene: TRBD1; abundance: once; CDR3nt: TGTGCCAGCAGCTCCCGTTCAGGGGGATTCACTGAAGCTTTCTTT; CDR3aa: CASSSRSGGFTEAFF
v_gene: TRBV29-1; j_gene: TRBJ1-1; d_gene: TRBD1; abundance: .; CDR3nt: TGCAGCGTGGTTCCGGGACAGACGAACACTGAAGCTTTCTTT; CDR3aa: CSVVPGQTNTEAFF
v_gene: TRBV7-2; j_gene: TRBJ2-3; d_gene: TRBD2; abundance: .; CDR3nt: TGTGCCAGCAGCTTAGCGTCCGCGGGGGGGCCTTCAGATACGCAGTATTTT; CDR3aa: CASSLASAGGPSDTQYF
v_gene: TRBV11-3; j_gene: TRBJ2-1; d_gene: TRBD1; abundance: .; CDR3nt: TGTGCCAGCAGCTTAGAGGGACAGGACCTAGTGGCACTCTCCTACAATGAGCAGTTCTTC; CDR3aa: CASSLEGQDLVALSYNEQFF
v_gene: TRBV15; j_gene: TRBJ2-7; d_gene: TRBD1; abundance: .; CDR3nt: TGTGCCACTAGTCCGGGACAGGGTGTCGACGAGCAGTACTTC; CDR3aa: CATSPGQGVDEQYF
v_gene: TRBV7-2; j_gene: TRBJ2-1; d_gene: TRBD1; abundance: .; CDR3nt: TGTGCCAGCACCCCCCAGCAGACAGGGGGGGATGAGCAGTTCTTC; CDR3aa: CASTPQQTGGDEQFF
v_gene: TRBV4-1; j_gene: TRBJ1-2; d_gene: .; abundance: .; CDR3nt: TGCGCCAGCAGCCAAGGTGGGGCCGGCGATGGCTACACCTTC; CDR3aa: CASSQGGAGDGYTF
v_gene: TRBV29-1; j_gene: TRBJ1-2; d_gene: .; abundance: .; CDR3nt: TGCAGCGTTGAAGATGACGGTCGGGATAACTATGGCTACACCTTC; CDR3aa: CSVEDDGRDNYGYTF
v_gene: TRBV6-1; j_gene: TRBJ2-7; d_gene: .; abundance: .; CDR3nt: TGTGCCAGCAGTGAAGCATCAGGGGCGGACGAGCAGTACTTC; CDR3aa: CASSEASGADEQYF
v_gene: TRBV4-2; j_gene: TRBJ2-3; d_gene: TRBD2; abundance: .; CDR3nt: TGTGCCAGCGGAGAAGGGTTAGCGGGGTCAGATACGCAGTATTTT; CDR3aa: CASGEGLAGSDTQYF
v_gene: TRBV30; j_gene: TRBJ2-3; d_gene: .; abundance: .; CDR3nt: TGTGCCTGGACATCTGACTCAATGACAGATACGCAGTATTTT; CDR3aa: CAWTSDSMTDTQYF
v_gene: TRBV5-3; j_gene: TRBJ1-2; d_gene: TRBD1; abundance: .; CDR3nt: TGTGCCAAGGACAGGAGGTATGGCTACACCTTC; CDR3aa: CAKDRRYGYTF
v_gene: TRBV30; j_gene: TRBJ2-2; d_gene: .; abundance: .; CDR3nt: TGTGCCTGTCCCCGGGACACCAACACCGGGGAGCTGTTTTTT; CDR3aa: CACPRDTNTGELFF
v_gene: TRBV30; j_gene: TRBJ1-6; d_gene: .; abundance: .; CDR3nt: TGTGCCTGGAGTGCTGGCAGAAATTCACCCCTCCACTTT; CDR3aa: CAWSAGRNSPLHF
v_gene: TRBV29-1; j_gene: TRBJ2-2; d_gene: .; abundance: .; CDR3nt: TGCAGCGCCGAAGGAGGGAACACCGGGGAGCTGTTTTTT; CDR3aa: CSAEGGNTGELFF